Sequencing of this T cell receptor (beta chain) was carried out in a study of T cells in localized non-small cell lung cancer. Study observations and caveats: As only one tumor region underwent sequencing, heterogeneity remains possible. Adjacent lung exhibited a median of about 56 among the 100 most abundant tumor clones. A raised T cell density in blood coincided with lengthier overall survival. Uninvolved nearby lung showed the greatest T cell clonality, exceeding that found in tumor.

Worth noting for this clone: No antigen is known for it.

V was shortened by 6 bases and J by 3 bases, with 9 bases between the two germline ends. There are 11 residues in the CDR3. From germline, CDR1 is DFQATT and CDR2 SNEGSKA (reference sequence). Method: immunoSEQ multiplex PCR; TCRdb's copy keeps in-frame clones and lacks some. The table shows about 33,000 clones, with 85% to 90% occurring only once. The rearrangement joins TRBV20-1 to TRBJ2-7; D not certain. This clonotype was obtained from a male donor at least 60 years old with stage III lung adenocarcinoma. Sequenced here: peripheral blood, sampled before any cancer treatment. Written as DNA, the CDR3 is TGCAGTGCGACGTGGAGCTACGAGCAGTACTTC. Its protein is CSATWSYEQYF.